The 9 T cell receptor beta chains below all came from one sample that was sequenced in a study of response to subunit inactivated influenza vaccine. A single record per CDR3 protein comes from TCRdb applying MiXCR to the RT-PCR reads. The top ten clones hold less than 4% of a sample with 450,000 to 600,000 distinct CDR3 sequences, 16% of them seen once. The material sequenced was CD4+ T cells sorted from PBMCs, taken 23 to 25 months after vaccination. The receptors were sampled from a man between 50 and 75 years old who received an inactivated influenza vaccine.

V usage is TRBV4-3 and J usage is TRBJ2-3, with TRBD2 matching over 12 bases. In germline, CDR1 is LGHNA, CDR2 YSLEER. Germline trimming cut 4 bases from V and 5 bases from J; bases unmatched to any gene: 10. The CDR3 runs to 17 residues. In nucleotides, the CDR3 is TGCGCCAGCAGCCCGAGCTCGACTAGCGGGAGTGGAGATACGCAGTATTTT. This sequence encodes CASSPSSTSGSGDTQYF.

This chain joins TRBV28 and TRBJ2-7, with D perhaps assigned TRBD1 or TRBD2 (5 bases each). CDR3 length: 15 residues. Germline V gene lookup returns CDR1 MDHEN and CDR2 SYDVKM. V shed 1 base and J shed 3 bases, with 13 bases lying between them. The CDR3 reads CASSLSPGSNYEQYF. The CDR3, as DNA: TGTGCCAGCAGTTTATCTCCAGGGAGTAACTACGAGCAGTACTTC.

The gene calls are TRBV6-1 and TRBJ2-1; 12 bases fit TRBD2. The CDR3 loop spans 13 amino acids. Germline values: CDR1 MNHNS, CDR2 SASEGT. V lost 5 bases, J lost 12 bases, and 5 bases stayed unmatched. Written as DNA, the CDR3 is TGTGCCAGCAGTCCTAGCGGGGGGGCGGTGCAGTTCTTC. This gives the protein CASSPSGGAVQFF.

This clonotype showed up just a few times. This chain connects TRBV7-2 to TRBJ2-1; TRBD2 matches at 11 bases. CDR1 is SGHTA, CDR2 FQGNSA, per germline. Losses at the gene ends were 6 bases for V and 6 bases for J; bases not matched to a gene: 7. The CDR3 contains 15 residues. The CDR3 DNA sequence: TGTGCCAGCAGATCGACTAGCGGGATCCTCAATGAGCAGTTCTTC. Its translation is CASRSTSGILNEQFF. Full variable domain (missing parts from reference TRBV7-2 and TRBJ2-1): GAGVSQSPSNKVTEKGKDVELRCDPISGHTALYWYRQSLGQGLEFLIYFQGNSAPDKSGLPSDRFSAERTGGSVSTLTIQRTQQEDSAVYLCASRSTSGILNEQFFGPGTRLTVL.

The table lists this clonotype with a few counts. This rearrangement joins TRBV9 to TRBJ2-1; the D gene is possibly TRBD2 (5 bases). This CDR3 region has 16 residues. Germline CDR1 reads SGDLS; CDR2 reads YYNGEE. V was pared by 3 bases and J by 0 bases, with 13 bases between. The CDR3 nucleotides are TGTGCCAGCAGCGCTAGAGGAGGTGTCTCCTACAATGAGCAGTTCTTC. Its translation is CASSARGGVSYNEQFF.

The sample holds many counts of this clonotype. The gene calls are TRBV20-1 and TRBJ2-7; the match to TRBD2 covers 10 bases. Germline V gene sequence: CDR1 DFQATT, CDR2 SNEGSKA (reference sequence). Trimming removed 0 bases from V and 4 bases from J; junction bases left unmatched: 9. This CDR3 contains 16 residues. The CDR3 sequence is CSARDLRTSGGYEQYF. CDR3 coding DNA: TGCAGTGCTAGAGATCTCCGGACTAGCGGAGGTTACGAGCAGTACTTC.

This clonotype was detected a few times. V gene TRBV12-3 or TRBV12-4 combines with J gene TRBJ1-2; TRBD1 is a possible D gene (6 bases). Trimming pared 0 bases from V and 8 bases from J, leaving 13 bases between. The CDR3 is made up of 14 amino acids. Here the CDR3 DNA reads TGTGCCAGCAGTTTAGCTGGACAAGGGGGAGGCTACACCTTC. Translation: CASSLAGQGGGYTF.

This clonotype occurred a few times. The rearrangement links TRBV3-1 to TRBJ2-3, with D possibly matching TRBD1 (5 bases). Germline V gene sequence: CDR1 LGHDT, CDR2 YNNKEL (reference sequence). V gave up 4 bases and J gave up 7 bases, with 9 bases separating them. The CDR3 spans 12 residues. The CDR3 DNA is TGTGCCAGCAGCCTCCAGGGAAATACGCAGTATTTT. This gives the protein CASSLQGNTQYF.

This clonotype was picked up a small number of times. J is TRBJ2-7 and V is TRBV4-2, with 8 bases identical to TRBD2. The CDR3 spans 15 residues. CDR1 and CDR2 (germline): LGHNA, YNFKEQ. With 1 base clipped from V and 2 bases from J, the junction kept 4 bases outside the gene matches. The CDR3 bases are TGTGCCAGCAGCCAAGCAACTAGCGGCGCCTACGAGCAGTACTTC. This encodes CASSQATSGAYEQYF.